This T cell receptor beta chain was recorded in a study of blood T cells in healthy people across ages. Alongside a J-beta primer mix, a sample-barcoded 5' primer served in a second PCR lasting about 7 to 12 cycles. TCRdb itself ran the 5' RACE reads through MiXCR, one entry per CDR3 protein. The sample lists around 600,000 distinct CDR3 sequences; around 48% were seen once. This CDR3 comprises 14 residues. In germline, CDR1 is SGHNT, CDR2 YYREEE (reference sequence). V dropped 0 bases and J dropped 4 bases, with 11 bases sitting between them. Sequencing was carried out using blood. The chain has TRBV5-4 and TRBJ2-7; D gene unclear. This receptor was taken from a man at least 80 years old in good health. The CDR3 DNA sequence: TGTGCCAGCAGCTTGGGACCGACTGAATACGAGCAGTACTTC. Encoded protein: CASSLGPTEYEQYF.